Below, 9 T cell receptor beta chains from the same sample are listed, as sequenced in a study of blood T cell repertoires in COVID-19. Assay: immunoSEQ multiplex PCR; the TCRdb copy retains only in-frame clones and omits some. The repertoire holds hundreds of thousands of clones, 70% to 90% seen once, with 10% to 15% in the top ten. Sequencing was carried out using peripheral blood. These TCRs come from a woman younger than 30 who had recovered from COVID-19.

This sequence joins TRBV6-5 and TRBJ1-4; 9 positions agree with TRBD1. There are 14 residues in the CDR3. V trimming: 6 bases; J trimming: 8 bases; junction bases outside the gene matches: 7. Germline CDR1 and CDR2: MNHEY and SVGAGI. This chain's CDR3 is CASSTGGAREKLFF. CDR3 DNA sequence: TGTGCCAGCAGCACAGGGGGCGCGAGAGAAAAACTGTTTTTT.

The chain carries TRBV18 and TRBJ1-4, with D perhaps TRBD1 (6 bases). The CDR3 consists of 15 residues. The V end lost 3 bases, the J end lost 7 bases, and 15 bases lay between the germline ends. Germline loops: CDR1 KGHSH, CDR2 LQKENI. The CDR3 DNA reads TGTGCCAGCTCACCTCCGGGGGGCTCGGGTGAAAAACTGTTTTTT. It translates to CASSPPGGSGEKLFF.

The chain combines TRBV6-2 or TRBV6-3 with TRBJ1-2, with 8 bases aligning to TRBD1. The CDR3 covers 17 residues. The J segment lost 0 bases and the V segment lost 4 bases, leaving 10 bases of the junction unmatched. Looked up from germline, CDR1 is MNHEY and CDR2 is SVGEGT. CDR3 nucleotide sequence: TGTGCCAGCAGTTCCCGCGGACAGGGCTTTTCTAACTATGGCTACACCTTC. This translates into CASSSRGQGFSNYGYTF.

The chain uses TRBV30 and TRBJ1-4; D not resolved. The germline CDR1 and CDR2 sequences are GTSNPN and SVGIG (reference sequence). This CDR3 contains 11 residues. The germline V and J ends were trimmed by 0 bases and 10 bases, with 6 bases remaining between them. Here the CDR3 DNA reads TGTGCCTGGAGTGTAAGAGGAAAACTGTTTTTT. Residues: CAWSVRGKLFF.

The rearrangement links TRBV11-3 to TRBJ2-7, with a tentative D call TRBD1 (5 bases). This CDR3 has 13 residues. V was pared by 5 bases and J by 6 bases, with 14 bases between. Looked up from germline, CDR1 is SGHNT and CDR2 is YENEEA. The CDR3 loop is CASSAMQGAEQYF. CDR3 in DNA: TGTGCCAGCAGCGCTATGCAGGGTGCCGAGCAGTACTTC.

This chain joins TRBV10-1 and TRBJ1-1; perhaps TRBD1 as D (6 bases). V lost 0 bases to trimming and J lost 5 bases, with 10 bases between them. Looked up from germline, CDR1 is WNHNN and CDR2 is SYGVQD (reference sequence). This CDR3 contains 14 residues. Here the CDR3 DNA reads TGCGCCAGCAGTGAGTCGAGGGGGAGAACTGAAGCTTTCTTT. It is translated as CASSESRGRTEAFF.

The rearrangement joins TRBV18 to TRBJ2-2; D is undetermined. V was pared by 3 bases and J by 1 base, with 9 bases between. This CDR3 contains 15 residues. Germline assignment: CDR1 KGHSH and CDR2 LQKENI. CDR3: CASSPRNGNTGELFF. The CDR3 DNA reads as TGTGCCAGCTCACCGCGGAACGGGAACACCGGGGAGCTGTTTTTT.

Only a few counts were recorded for this clone. The genes are TRBV7-9 and TRBJ1-1, with 7 bases aligning to TRBD1. CDR3 length: 19 residues. Losses at the gene ends were 5 bases for V and 1 base for J; bases not matched to a gene: 19. The V gene's germline CDR1 is SEHNR and CDR2 FQNEAQ (reference sequence). The CDR3 is CASSHGWDSLNSKNTEAFF. For the CDR3, the DNA is TGTGCCAGCAGCCATGGGTGGGACAGTCTAAACTCAAAGAACACTGAAGCTTTCTTT. The whole variable domain, filled in from reference TRBV7-9 and TRBJ1-1, reads DTGVSQNPRHKITKRGQNVTFRCDPISEHNRLYWYRQTLGQGPEFLTYFQNEAQLEKSRLLSDRFSAERPKGSFSTLEIQRTEQGDSAMYLCASSHGWDSLNSKNTEAFFGQGTRLTVV.

This chain connects TRBV9 to TRBJ1-4; D possibly corresponds to TRBD1 (6 bases). The length of the CDR3 is 16 residues. The V end was cut by 4 bases, the J end by 0 bases, with 13 bases between. CDR1 is SGDLS, CDR2 YYNGEE, per germline. CDR3 sequence (DNA): TGTGCCAGCAGCCTAGCCGGACAGCCAACTAATGAAAAACTGTTTTTT. Encoded protein: CASSLAGQPTNEKLFF.